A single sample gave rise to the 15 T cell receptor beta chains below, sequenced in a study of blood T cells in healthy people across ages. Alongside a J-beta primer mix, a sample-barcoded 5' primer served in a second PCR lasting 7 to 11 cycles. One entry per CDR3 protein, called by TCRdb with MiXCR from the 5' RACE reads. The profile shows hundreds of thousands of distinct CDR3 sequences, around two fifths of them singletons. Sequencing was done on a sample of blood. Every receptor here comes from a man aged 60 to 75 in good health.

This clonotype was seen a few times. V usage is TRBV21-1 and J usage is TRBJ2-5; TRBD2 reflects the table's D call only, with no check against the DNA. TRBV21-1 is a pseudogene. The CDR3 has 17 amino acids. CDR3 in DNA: TGTGCCAGCAGCAAGGGAGTTATCGGGAGAAATGTAGAGACCCAGTACTTC. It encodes CASSKGVIGRNVETQYF.

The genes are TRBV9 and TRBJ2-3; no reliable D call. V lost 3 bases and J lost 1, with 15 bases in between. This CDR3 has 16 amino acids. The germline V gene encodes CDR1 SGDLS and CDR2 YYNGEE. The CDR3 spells CASSAQFNWGTDTQYF. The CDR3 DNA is TGTGCCAGCAGCGCTCAATTTAACTGGGGCACAGATACGCAGTATTTT.

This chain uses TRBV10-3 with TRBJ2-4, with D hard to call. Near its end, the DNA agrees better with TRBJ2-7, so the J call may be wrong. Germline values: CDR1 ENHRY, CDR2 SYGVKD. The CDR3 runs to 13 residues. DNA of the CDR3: TGTGCCATCAGTGAGGGAGCGTCCTACGAGCAGTACTTC. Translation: CAISEGASYEQYF.

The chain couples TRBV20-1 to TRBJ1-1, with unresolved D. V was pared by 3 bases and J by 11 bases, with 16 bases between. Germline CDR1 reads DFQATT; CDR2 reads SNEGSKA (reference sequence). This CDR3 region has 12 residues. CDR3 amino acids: CSASQVNTEAFF. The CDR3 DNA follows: TGCAGTGCTAGTCAGGTGAACACCGAGGCTTTCTTT.

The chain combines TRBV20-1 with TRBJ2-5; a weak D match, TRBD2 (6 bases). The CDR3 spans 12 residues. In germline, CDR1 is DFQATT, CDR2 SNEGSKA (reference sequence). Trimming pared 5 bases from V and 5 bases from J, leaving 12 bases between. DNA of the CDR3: TGCAGTGCTTCCGGCGCGGGGGAGACCCAGTACTTC. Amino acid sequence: CSASGAGETQYF.

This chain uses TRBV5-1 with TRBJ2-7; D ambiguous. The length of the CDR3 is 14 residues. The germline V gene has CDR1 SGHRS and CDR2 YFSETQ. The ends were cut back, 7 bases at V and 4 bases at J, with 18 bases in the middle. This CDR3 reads CASRGPVEKYEQYF. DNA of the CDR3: TGCGCCAGCCGAGGACCCGTCGAAAAATACGAGCAGTACTTC. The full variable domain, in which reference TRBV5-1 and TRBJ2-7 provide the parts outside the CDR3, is KAGVTQTPRYLIKTRGQQVTLSCSPISGHRSVSWYQQTPGQGLQFLFEYFSETQRNKGNFPGRFSGRQFSNSRSEMNVSTLELGDSALYLCASRGPVEKYEQYFGPGTRLTVT.

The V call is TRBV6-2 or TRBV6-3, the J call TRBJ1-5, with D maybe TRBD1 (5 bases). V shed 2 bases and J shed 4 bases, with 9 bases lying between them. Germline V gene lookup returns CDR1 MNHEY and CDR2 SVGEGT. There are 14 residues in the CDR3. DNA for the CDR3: TGTGCCAGCAGTTACGGAGGGGTAAATCAGCCCCAGCATTTT. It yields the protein CASSYGGVNQPQHF.

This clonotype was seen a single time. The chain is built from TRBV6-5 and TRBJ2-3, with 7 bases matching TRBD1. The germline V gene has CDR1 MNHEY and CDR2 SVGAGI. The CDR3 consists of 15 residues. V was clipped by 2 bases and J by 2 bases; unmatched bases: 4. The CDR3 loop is CASSYVGQNTDTQYF. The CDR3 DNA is TGTGCCAGCAGTTACGTGGGACAGAACACAGATACGCAGTATTTT.

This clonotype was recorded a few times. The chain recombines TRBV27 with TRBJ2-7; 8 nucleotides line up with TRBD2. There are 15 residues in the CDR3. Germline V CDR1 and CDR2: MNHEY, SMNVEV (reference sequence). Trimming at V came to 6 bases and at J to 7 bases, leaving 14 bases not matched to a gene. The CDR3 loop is CASRPGGAGNAEQYF. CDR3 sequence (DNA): TGTGCCAGCAGACCGGGGGGGGCCGGCAATGCTGAGCAGTACTTC.

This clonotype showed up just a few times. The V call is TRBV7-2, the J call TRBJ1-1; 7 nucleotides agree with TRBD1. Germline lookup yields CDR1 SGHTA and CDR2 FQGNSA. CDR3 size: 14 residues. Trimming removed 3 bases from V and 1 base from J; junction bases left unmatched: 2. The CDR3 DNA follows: TGTGCCAGCAGCTTCGACAGGGAGAACACTGAAGCTTTCTTT. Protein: CASSFDRENTEAFF.

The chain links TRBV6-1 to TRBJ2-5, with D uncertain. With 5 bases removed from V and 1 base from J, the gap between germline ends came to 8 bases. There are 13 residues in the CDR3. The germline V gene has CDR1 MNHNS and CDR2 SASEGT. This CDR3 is CASSIGPQETQYF. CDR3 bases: TGTGCCAGCAGTATAGGACCCCAAGAGACCCAGTACTTC.

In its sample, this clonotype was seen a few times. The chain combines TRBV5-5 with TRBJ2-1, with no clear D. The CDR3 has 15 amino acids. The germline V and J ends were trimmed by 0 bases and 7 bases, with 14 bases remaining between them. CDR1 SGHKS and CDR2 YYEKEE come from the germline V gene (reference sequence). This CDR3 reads CASSLGHSDVNEQFF. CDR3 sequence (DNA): TGTGCCAGCAGCTTGGGACACTCGGATGTGAATGAGCAGTTCTTC.

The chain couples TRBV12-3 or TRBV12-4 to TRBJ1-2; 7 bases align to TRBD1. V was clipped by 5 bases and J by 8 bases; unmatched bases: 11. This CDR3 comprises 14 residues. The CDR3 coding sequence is TGTGCCAGCAGTCCAGGCGAGGGGGCTTGGGGCTACACCTTC. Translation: CASSPGEGAWGYTF.

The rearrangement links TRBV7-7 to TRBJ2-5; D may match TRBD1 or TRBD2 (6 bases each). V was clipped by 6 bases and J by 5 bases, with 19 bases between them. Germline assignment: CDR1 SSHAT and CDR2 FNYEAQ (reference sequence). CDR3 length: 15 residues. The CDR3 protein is CASRRLGGSSETQYF. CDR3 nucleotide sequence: TGTGCCAGCAGGAGACTAGGGGGGTCTTCGGAGACCCAGTACTTC.

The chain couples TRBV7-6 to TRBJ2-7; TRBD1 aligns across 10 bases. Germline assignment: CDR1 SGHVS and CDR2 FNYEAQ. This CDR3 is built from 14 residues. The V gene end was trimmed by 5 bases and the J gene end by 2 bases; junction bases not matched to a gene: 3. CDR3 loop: CASSPDRGAYEQYF. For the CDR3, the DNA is TGTGCCAGCAGCCCGGACAGGGGGGCCTACGAGCAGTACTTC.